The 23 T cell receptor beta chains in this list originate from one sample, sequenced in a study of preoperative IRX-2 immunotherapy in early breast cancer. The treatment is: preoperative locoregional IRX-2 cytokine immunotherapy. Only in-frame clones appear in the TCRdb table, and some are missing; sequencing was by immunoSEQ multiplex PCR. The table includes 95,000 to 100,000 clones, approximately 90% detected once. The specimen comprised tumor tissue, sampled after IRX-2 immunotherapy. All receptors come from a human donor with breast cancer.

This rearrangement joins TRBV28 to TRBJ2-7; D is unclear. Per germline, CDR1 MDHEN and CDR2 SYDVKM. The ends were cut back, 6 bases at V and 7 bases at J, with 16 bases in the middle. The CDR3 is made up of 13 amino acids. For the CDR3, the DNA is TGTGCCAGCAGACCCCCAGGTGTTGGTGAGCAGTACTTC. Translated, it gives CASRPPGVGEQYF.

V usage is TRBV18 and J usage is TRBJ2-2; TRBD1 is a possible D gene (6 bases). The germline V and J ends were trimmed by 8 bases and 3 bases, with 16 bases remaining between them. The CDR3 is made up of 15 amino acids. Germline-derived CDR1 and CDR2 are KGHSH and LQKENI. The CDR3 spells CASRQGRGDTGELFF. The DNA for the CDR3 is TGTGCCAGCCGTCAGGGGCGAGGAGACACCGGGGAGCTGTTTTTT.

The gene calls are TRBV10-3 and TRBJ1-2; TRBD1 aligns across 7 bases. CDR3 length: 13 amino acids. J was trimmed by 7 bases and V by 2 bases; bases with no gene match: 4. The germline CDR1 and CDR2 sequences are ENHRY and SYGVKD. In nucleotides, the CDR3 is TGTGCCATCAGTGAGAACAGGGGAACTGGCTACACCTTC. Protein product: CAISENRGTGYTF.

Comments on this clone: Relative to the germline gene, one junction end is altered; a read error may explain this. The chain links TRBV6-8 to TRBJ2-7; D is unresolved. The CDR3 is made up of 15 amino acids. Germline V lookup: CDR1 MNHGY, CDR2 SAAAGT. In DNA, the CDR3 is TGTGCCATCAGTCGAGTGCCAGAGGCCGGTTACGAGCAGTACTTC. It codes for CAISRVPEAGYEQYF.

This clone was recorded only once. The rearrangement uses TRBV19 and TRBJ2-3; perhaps TRBD1 as D (5 bases). Per germline, CDR1 LNHDA and CDR2 SQIVND (reference sequence). With 5 bases removed from V and 4 bases from J, the gap between germline ends came to 13 bases. The CDR3 extends over 14 amino acids. The CDR3 DNA reads as TGTGCCAGTAGTGGCATGTGGGGCGCAGATACGCAGTATTTT. This encodes CASSGMWGADTQYF.

On this clone itself: An uncertain or unread base leads to its residue being written X. The rearrangement joins TRBV11-3 to TRBJ2-3; D is possibly TRBD1 or TRBD2 (6 bases each). The germline CDR1 and CDR2 sequences are SGHNT and YENEEA. Trimming pared 3 bases from V and 4 bases from J, leaving 11 bases between. The CDR3 runs to 14 residues. CDR3 bases: TGTGCCAGCAGCTTTATGGGGGGCYCAGATACGCAGTATTTT. It translates to CASSFMGGXDTQYF.

The V and J genes are TRBV19 and TRBJ1-2; 9 nucleotides agree with TRBD1. The CDR3 has 13 residues. Germline trimming cut 8 bases from V and 4 bases from J; bases unmatched to any gene: 5. Germline V CDR1 and CDR2: LNHDA, SQIVND (reference sequence). The CDR3 loop reads CASGDRDSYGYTF. The CDR3 nucleotides read TGTGCCAGTGGGGACAGGGATAGCTATGGCTACACCTTC.

V is TRBV9 and J is TRBJ2-7, with D tentatively TRBD1 or TRBD2 (5 bases each). This CDR3 spans 14 amino acids. V lost 2 bases and J 2 bases, leaving 11 bases between the germline ends. Germline V gives CDR1 SGDLS, CDR2 YYNGEE. CDR3 sequence: CASSVDGTTYEQYF. The CDR3 nucleotides are TGTGCCAGCAGCGTCGATGGGACCACCTACGAGCAGTACTTC.

This clone was seen a handful of times. The chain carries TRBV30 and TRBJ1-1; D gene unclear. V was cut by 4 bases and J by 0 bases, with 9 bases left in between. The CDR3 extends over 13 amino acids. Germline values: CDR1 GTSNPN, CDR2 SVGIG (reference sequence). The CDR3 protein is CAWTAEMNTEAFF. CDR3 nucleotides: TGTGCCTGGACTGCTGAAATGAACACTGAAGCTTTCTTT.

The chain combines TRBV19 with TRBJ2-1; no clear D gene. Germline CDR1 LNHDA, CDR2 SQIVND (reference sequence). The CDR3 sequence is 12 residues long. V shed 3 bases and J shed 4 bases, with 4 bases lying between them. CDR3 sequence (DNA): TGTGCCAGTAGTATCAATTACAATGAGCAGTTCTTC. Amino acid sequence: CASSINYNEQFF.

The chain has TRBV11-3 and TRBJ2-7, with 13 positions matching TRBD2. CDR3 length: 15 residues. The junction had 7 bases not matched to a gene; V was cut back by 4 bases and J by 7 bases. Germline CDR1 is SGHNT and CDR2 is YENEEA. CDR3 nucleotides: TGTGCCAGCAGCTCCCGACTAGCGGGGGGTGAGGAGCAGTACTTC. It codes for CASSSRLAGGEEQYF.

This sequence joins TRBV6-8 and TRBJ2-2; maybe TRBD1 (6 bases). The V gene's germline CDR1 is MNHGY and CDR2 SAAAGT. This CDR3 contains 14 residues. V was trimmed by 5 bases and J by 6 bases, leaving 13 bases between them. As DNA, the CDR3 is TGTGCCAGCAGTCGAACAGGGTTCCCCGGGGAGCTGTTTTTT. Translating gives CASSRTGFPGELFF.

V usage is TRBV6-8 and J usage is TRBJ2-7; maybe TRBD1 (6 bases). Trimming removed 6 bases at V and 7 bases at J, with 22 bases between. Germline CDR1 and CDR2: MNHGY and SAAAGT. The CDR3 contains 15 residues. The CDR3 nucleotides are TGTGCCAGCAGGTCGACAGGTGCAGGGTTTGGAGAGCAGTACTTC. It specifies CASRSTGAGFGEQYF.

This chain uses TRBV5-1 with TRBJ1-3; unclear D gene. V was clipped by 0 bases and J by 2 bases, with 6 bases between them. The CDR3 length is 14 residues. Germline-derived CDR1 and CDR2 are SGHRS and YFSETQ. The CDR3 region has the DNA TGCGCCAGCAGCTTGGGCGTGACTGGAAACACCATATATTTT. Protein: CASSLGVTGNTIYF. Full variable domain (missing parts from reference TRBV5-1 and TRBJ1-3): KAGVTQTPRYLIKTRGQQVTLSCSPISGHRSVSWYQQTPGQGLQFLFEYFSETQRNKGNFPGRFSGRQFSNSRSEMNVSTLELGDSALYLCASSLGVTGNTIYFGEGSWLTVV.

The rearrangement joins TRBV29-1 to TRBJ2-3; TRBD2 matches 7 bases. With V trimmed by 4 bases and J by 0 bases, 7 bases remained unmatched. CDR1 SQVTM and CDR2 ANQGSEA come from the germline V gene. CDR3 size: 15 residues. CDR3 region: CSVVKAGVSTDTQYF. The CDR3 bases are TGCAGCGTTGTGAAGGCGGGAGTTAGCACAGATACGCAGTATTTT.

The chain combines TRBV12-5 with TRBJ1-2; no reliable D call. Germline V CDR1 and CDR2: LGHNT, FRNRAP. CDR3 length equals 12 residues. Written as DNA, the CDR3 is TGTGCCAGCACCGGCGGAATCGGTGGCTACACCTTC. It yields the protein CASTGGIGGYTF. The full variable domain, its missing parts supplied by reference TRBV12-5 and TRBJ1-2, is DARVTQTPRHKVTEMGQEVTMRCQPILGHNTVFWYRQTMMQGLELLAYFRNRAPLDDSGMPKDRFSAEMPDATLATLKIQPSEPRDSAVYFCASTGGIGGYTFGSGTRLTVV.

This clone was seen only once. Germline is not matched at one junction end, which may reflect a read error. The chain carries TRBV6-8 and TRBJ2-1, with D possibly TRBD1 on 5 matching bases. This CDR3 is built from 12 residues. In germline, CDR1 is MNHGY, CDR2 SAAAGT. Here the CDR3 DNA reads TGTGCCATCAGTGTCCAGGGCAATGAGCAGTTCTTC. It is translated as CAISVQGNEQFF.

The CDR3 DNA reads as TGTGCCAGCTCACCACCAGGGGAGGCCTATGGCTACACCTTC. It encodes CASSPPGEAYGYTF. The gene calls are TRBV18 and TRBJ1-2; D possibly corresponds to TRBD1 (5 bases). From germline, CDR1 is KGHSH and CDR2 LQKENI. V lost 0 bases, J lost 4 bases, and 9 bases lay in between. The CDR3 contains 14 residues. The variable domain in full, completed from reference TRBV18 and TRBJ1-2, reads NAGVMQNPRHLVRRRGQEARLRCSPMKGHSHVYWYRQLPEEGLKFMVYLQKENIIDESGMPKERFSAEFPKEGPSILRIQQVVRGDSAAYFCASSPPGEAYGYTFGSGTRLTVV.

The V gene is TRBV5-1, the J gene TRBJ2-5, with D perhaps given as TRBD1 or TRBD2 (5 bases each). Trimming stripped 3 bases from V and 5 bases from J, with 17 bases between. Germline V gene data show CDR1 as SGHRS and CDR2 as YFSETQ. The CDR3 has 15 residues. CDR3 residues: CASSSARETTETQYF. Written as DNA, the CDR3 is TGCGCCAGCAGCTCCGCCAGGGAGACGACGGAGACCCAGTACTTC.

The chain couples TRBV15 to TRBJ1-3; D might be TRBD1 (6 bases). Germline CDR1 LNHNV, CDR2 YYDKDF (reference sequence). Trimming removed 1 base from V and 7 bases from J, with 23 bases in between. This CDR3 is built from 18 residues. The CDR3 loop reads CATSRGTTRSGGGNTIYF. Written as DNA, the CDR3 is TGTGCCACCAGCAGAGGTACAACCCGGTCCGGAGGGGGGAACACCATATATTTT.

The chain is built from TRBV23-1 and TRBJ2-7, with 9 positions matching TRBD1. TRBV23-1 has ORF status, its function being uncertain. This CDR3 region has 16 residues. Trimming took 3 bases from V and 5 from J; bases not matched to a gene: 11. The CDR3 nucleotides are TGCGCCAGCAGTCACCTCCCAGGACAGGGGAACGACGAGCAGTACTTC. Protein: CASSHLPGQGNDEQYF.

The CDR3 sequence: CASCTGTHEKLFF. Here the CDR3 DNA reads TGTGCCAGCTGCACAGGGACCCATGAAAAACTGTTTTTT. The chain combines TRBV18 with TRBJ1-4; D is perhaps TRBD1 (6 bases). There are 13 residues in the CDR3. Germline-derived CDR1 and CDR2 are KGHSH and LQKENI. The V gene lost 7 bases and the J gene lost 6 bases, with 12 bases spanning the gap.

V gene TRBV14 combines with J gene TRBJ2-7, with unresolved D. Germline assignment: CDR1 SGHDN and CDR2 FVKESK. The CDR3 spans 14 residues. V was shortened by 2 bases and J by 0 bases, with 8 bases between the two germline ends. Here the CDR3 DNA reads TGTGCCAGCAGCCAATTAGTATCCTCCTACGAGCAGTACTTC. This codes for CASSQLVSSYEQYF.